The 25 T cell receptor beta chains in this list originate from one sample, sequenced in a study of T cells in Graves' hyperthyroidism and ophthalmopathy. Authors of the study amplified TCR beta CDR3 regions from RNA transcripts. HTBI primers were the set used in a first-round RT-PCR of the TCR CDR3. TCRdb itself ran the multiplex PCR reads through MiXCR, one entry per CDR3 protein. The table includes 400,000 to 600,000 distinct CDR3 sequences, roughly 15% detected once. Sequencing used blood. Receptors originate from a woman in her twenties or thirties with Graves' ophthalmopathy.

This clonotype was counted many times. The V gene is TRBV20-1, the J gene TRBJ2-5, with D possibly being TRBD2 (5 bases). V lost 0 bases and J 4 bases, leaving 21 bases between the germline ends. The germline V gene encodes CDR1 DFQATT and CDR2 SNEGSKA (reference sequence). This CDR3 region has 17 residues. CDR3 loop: CSARDVRVPHNGETQYF. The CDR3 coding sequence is TGCAGTGCTAGAGATGTGAGGGTCCCCCACAATGGAGAGACCCAGTACTTC.

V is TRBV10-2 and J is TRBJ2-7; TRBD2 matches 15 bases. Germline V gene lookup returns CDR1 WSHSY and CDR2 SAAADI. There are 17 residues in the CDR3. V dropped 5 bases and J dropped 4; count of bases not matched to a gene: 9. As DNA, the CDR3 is TGCGCCAGCAGTAGGGGGACTAGCGGGAGGAGCCTATACGAGCAGTACTTC. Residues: CASSRGTSGRSLYEQYF.

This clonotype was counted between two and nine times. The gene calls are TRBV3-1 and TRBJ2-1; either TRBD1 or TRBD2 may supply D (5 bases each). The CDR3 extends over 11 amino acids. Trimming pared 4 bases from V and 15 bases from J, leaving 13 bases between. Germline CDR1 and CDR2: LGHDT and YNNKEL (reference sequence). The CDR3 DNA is TGTGCCAGCAGCCTCCGGGGAAGGGGGTTCTTC. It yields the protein CASSLRGRGFF.

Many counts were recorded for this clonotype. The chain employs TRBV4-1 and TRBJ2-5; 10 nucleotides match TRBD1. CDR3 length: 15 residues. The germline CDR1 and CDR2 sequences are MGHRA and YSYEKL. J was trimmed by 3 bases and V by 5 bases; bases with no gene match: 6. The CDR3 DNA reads TGCGCCAGCAGCACTTTGACAGGGGGCGAAGAGACCCAGTACTTC. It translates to CASSTLTGGEETQYF.

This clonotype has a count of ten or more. This CDR3 reads CSAGGTGGASTDTQYF. The CDR3 region has the DNA TGCAGTGCTGGGGGAACAGGGGGGGCTAGCACAGATACGCAGTATTTT. The V and J genes are TRBV20-1 and TRBJ2-3, with D tentatively TRBD1 (8 bases). The CDR3 spans 16 residues. The V gene lost 5 bases and the J gene lost 0 bases, with 18 bases spanning the gap. The germline gives CDR1 DFQATT, CDR2 SNEGSKA (reference sequence).

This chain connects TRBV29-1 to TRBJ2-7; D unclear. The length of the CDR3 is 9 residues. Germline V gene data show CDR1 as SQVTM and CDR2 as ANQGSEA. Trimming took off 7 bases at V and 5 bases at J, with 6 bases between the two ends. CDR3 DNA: TGCAGCGCTTCCGACGAGCAGTACTTC. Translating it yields CSASDEQYF.

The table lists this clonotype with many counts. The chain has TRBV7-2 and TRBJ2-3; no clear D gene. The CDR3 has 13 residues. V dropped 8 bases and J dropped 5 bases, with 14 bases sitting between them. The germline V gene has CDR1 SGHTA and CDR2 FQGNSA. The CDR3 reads CASLKSGGDTQYF. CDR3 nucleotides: TGTGCCAGCCTGAAGTCCGGCGGAGATACGCAGTATTTT.

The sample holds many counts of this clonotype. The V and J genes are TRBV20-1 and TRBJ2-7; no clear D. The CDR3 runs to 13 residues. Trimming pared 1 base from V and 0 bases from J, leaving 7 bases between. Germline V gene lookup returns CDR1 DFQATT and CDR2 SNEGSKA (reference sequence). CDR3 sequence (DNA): TGCAGTGCTAGAGGGTCTTTCTCCTACGAGCAGTACTTC. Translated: CSARGSFSYEQYF.

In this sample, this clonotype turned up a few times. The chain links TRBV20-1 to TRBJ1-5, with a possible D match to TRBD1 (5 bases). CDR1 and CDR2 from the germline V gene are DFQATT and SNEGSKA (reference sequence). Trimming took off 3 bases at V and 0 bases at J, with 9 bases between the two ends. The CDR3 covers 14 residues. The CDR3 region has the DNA TGCAGTGCTAGGAAGGGGAATAGCAATCAGCCCCAGCATTTT. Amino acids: CSARKGNSNQPQHF.

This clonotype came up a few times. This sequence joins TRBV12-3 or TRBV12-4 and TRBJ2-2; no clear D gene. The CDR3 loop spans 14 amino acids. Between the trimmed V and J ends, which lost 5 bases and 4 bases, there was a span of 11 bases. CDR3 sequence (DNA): TGTGCCAGCAGTCCCGGGCCGCCCACCGGGGAGCTGTTTTTT. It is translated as CASSPGPPTGELFF.

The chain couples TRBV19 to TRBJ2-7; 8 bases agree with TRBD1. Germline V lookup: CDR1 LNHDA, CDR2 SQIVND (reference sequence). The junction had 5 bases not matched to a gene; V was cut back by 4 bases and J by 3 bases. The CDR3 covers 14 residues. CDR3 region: CASSRYRGDYEQYF. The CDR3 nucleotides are TGTGCCAGTAGTAGGTACAGGGGGGACTACGAGCAGTACTTC.

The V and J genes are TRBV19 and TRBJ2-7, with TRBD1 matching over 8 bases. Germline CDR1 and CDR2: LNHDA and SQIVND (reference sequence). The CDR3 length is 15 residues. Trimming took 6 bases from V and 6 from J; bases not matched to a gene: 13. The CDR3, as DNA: TGTGCCAGTAGCCCGACAGGGGCAGTCGGCGGCGAGCAGTACTTC. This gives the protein CASSPTGAVGGEQYF.

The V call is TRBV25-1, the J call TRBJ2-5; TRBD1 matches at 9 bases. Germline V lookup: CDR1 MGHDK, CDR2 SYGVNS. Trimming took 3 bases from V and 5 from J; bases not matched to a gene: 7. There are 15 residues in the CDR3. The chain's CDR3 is CASSDLGTGRETQYF. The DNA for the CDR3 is TGTGCCAGCAGTGACCTAGGGACAGGGAGGGAGACCCAGTACTTC.

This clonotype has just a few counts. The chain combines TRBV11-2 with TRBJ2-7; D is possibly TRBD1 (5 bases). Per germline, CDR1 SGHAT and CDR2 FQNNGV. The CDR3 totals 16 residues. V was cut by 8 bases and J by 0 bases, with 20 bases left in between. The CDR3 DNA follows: TGTGCCAGCCATAAGTGGGGCCAGGACCCCTCCTACGAGCAGTACTTC. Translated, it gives CASHKWGQDPSYEQYF.

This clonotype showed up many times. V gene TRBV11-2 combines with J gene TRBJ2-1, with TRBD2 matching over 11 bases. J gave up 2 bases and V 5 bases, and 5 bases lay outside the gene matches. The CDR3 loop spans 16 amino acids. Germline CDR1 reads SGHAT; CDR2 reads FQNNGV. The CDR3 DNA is TGTGCCAGCAGCAGGATAGCGGGAGGGACCTACAATGAGCAGTTCTTC. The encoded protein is CASSRIAGGTYNEQFF.

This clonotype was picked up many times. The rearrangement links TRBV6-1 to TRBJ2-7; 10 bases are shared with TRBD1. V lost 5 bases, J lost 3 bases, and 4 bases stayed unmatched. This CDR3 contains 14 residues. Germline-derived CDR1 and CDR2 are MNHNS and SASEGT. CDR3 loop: CASSIRDRGYEQYF. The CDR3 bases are TGTGCCAGCAGTATCCGGGACAGGGGCTACGAGCAGTACTTC.

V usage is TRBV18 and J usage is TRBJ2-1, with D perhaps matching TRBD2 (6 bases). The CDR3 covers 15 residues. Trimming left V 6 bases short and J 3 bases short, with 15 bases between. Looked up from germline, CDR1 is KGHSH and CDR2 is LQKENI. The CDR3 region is CASSPRLDLYNEQFF. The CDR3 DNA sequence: TGTGCCAGCTCCCCTAGACTAGACCTCTACAATGAGCAGTTCTTC.

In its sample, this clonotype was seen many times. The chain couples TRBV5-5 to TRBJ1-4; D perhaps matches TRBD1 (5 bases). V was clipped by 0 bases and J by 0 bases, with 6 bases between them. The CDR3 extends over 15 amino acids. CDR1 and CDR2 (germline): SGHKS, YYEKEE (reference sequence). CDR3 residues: CASSLGGTTNEKLFF. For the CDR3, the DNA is TGTGCCAGCAGCTTGGGGGGGACAACTAATGAAAAACTGTTTTTT.

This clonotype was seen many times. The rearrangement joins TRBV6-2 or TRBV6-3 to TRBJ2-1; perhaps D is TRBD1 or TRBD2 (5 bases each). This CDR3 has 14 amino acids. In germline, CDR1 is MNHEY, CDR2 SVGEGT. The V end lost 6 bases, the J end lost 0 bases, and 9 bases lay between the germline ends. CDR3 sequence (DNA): TGTGCCAGCAGGGGGGTGAGCTCCTACAATGAGCAGTTCTTC. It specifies CASRGVSSYNEQFF.

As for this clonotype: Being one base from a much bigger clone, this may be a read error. CDR3 residues: CAGSRDRIYGYTF. DNA for the CDR3: TGTGCCGGCAGTCGGGACAGAATCTATGGCTACACCTTC. The chain has TRBV6-1 and TRBJ1-2, with TRBD1 identical over 7 bases. The CDR3 consists of 13 residues. Germline loops: CDR1 MNHNS, CDR2 SASEGT.

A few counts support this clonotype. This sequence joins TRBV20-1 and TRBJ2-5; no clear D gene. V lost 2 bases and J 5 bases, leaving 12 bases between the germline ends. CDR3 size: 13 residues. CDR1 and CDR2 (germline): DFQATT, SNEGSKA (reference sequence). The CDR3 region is CSARTPVTETQYF. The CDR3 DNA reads TGCAGTGCTAGAACTCCCGTCACGGAGACCCAGTACTTC.

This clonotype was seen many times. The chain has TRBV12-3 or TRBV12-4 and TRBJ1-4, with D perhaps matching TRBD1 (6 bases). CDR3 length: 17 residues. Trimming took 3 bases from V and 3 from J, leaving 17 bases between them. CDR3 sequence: CASSFMTGGAANEKLFF. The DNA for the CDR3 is TGTGCCAGCAGTTTCATGACAGGCGGGGCAGCTAATGAAAAACTGTTTTTT.

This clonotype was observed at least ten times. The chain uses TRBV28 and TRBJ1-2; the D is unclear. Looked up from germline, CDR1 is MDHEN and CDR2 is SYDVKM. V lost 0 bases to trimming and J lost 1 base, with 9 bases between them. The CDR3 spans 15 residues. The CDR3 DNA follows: TGTGCCAGCAGTTTATGGTCAGATCTTAACTATGGCTACACCTTC. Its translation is CASSLWSDLNYGYTF.

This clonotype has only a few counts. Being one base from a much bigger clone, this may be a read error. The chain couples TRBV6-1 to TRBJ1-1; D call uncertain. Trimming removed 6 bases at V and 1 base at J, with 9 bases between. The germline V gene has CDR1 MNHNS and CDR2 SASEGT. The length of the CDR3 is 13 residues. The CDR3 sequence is CASRYTENTEAFF. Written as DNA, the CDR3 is TGTGCCAGCAGGTATACGGAGAACACTGAAGCTTTCTTT.

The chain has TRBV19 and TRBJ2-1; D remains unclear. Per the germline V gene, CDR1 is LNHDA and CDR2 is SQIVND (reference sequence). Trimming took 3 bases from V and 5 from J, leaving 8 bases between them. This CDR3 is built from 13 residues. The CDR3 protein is CASSMRPNNEQFF. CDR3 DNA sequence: TGTGCCAGTAGTATGAGACCTAACAATGAGCAGTTCTTC.